This T cell receptor beta chain is drawn from a study of T-cell memory formation after mild COVID-19. TCRdb called the 5' RACE reads again in MiXCR, with one record for every CDR3 protein. The table has 350,000 to 550,000 distinct CDR3 sequences, over 15% seen once. This CDR3 comprises 12 residues. Study-wide points: Later expanders leaned toward CD4+, whereas clones contracting from day 15 to 85 were balanced CD4/CD8.

Many counts were recorded for this clonotype. Its antigen is still unknown. One end of the junction varies from germline; a read error may be responsible. The TCR was taken from a man aged 18 to 29 who had mild COVID-19 (a few samples of this study predate the infection). Cell type and time point are not known. The sample was PBMCs or a T cell subset sorted from them (not recorded which). This chain uses TRBV12-3 or TRBV12-4 with TRBJ2-7; possibly TRBD2 for D (6 bases). DNA for the CDR3: TGTGCCAGCAGTCAGTGGACTACCGAGCCGAGCTTC. It specifies CASSQWTTEPSF.